This T cell receptor beta chain was retrieved from a study of T cell responses to AZD1222 COVID-19 vaccine. Points from the study as a whole: Among AZD1222 vaccinees, only six or seven were seropositive at baseline. Researchers took repertoire samples only after the peak T cell response had come. Vaccine-associated CD4 TCRs spanned spike, dominant at 160-218 and 743-854.

This CDR3 region has 16 residues. Losses at the gene ends were 0 bases for V and 7 bases for J; bases not matched to a gene: 8. Germline assignment: CDR1 SGDLS and CDR2 YYNGEE. Remarks on this clone: The target antigen is unknown.

Only in-frame clones appear in the TCRdb table, and some are missing; sequencing was by immunoSEQ multiplex PCR. This sample has approximately 130,000 clones, with approximately 85% found just once. Recipients boosted at about 4 weeks or about 12 weeks are pooled. The genes are TRBV9 and TRBJ2-3; TRBD1 matches 10 bases. The material sequenced was peripheral blood, taken 28 days after the second AZD1222 dose. The sequence was collected from an adult who received the AZD1222 COVID-19 vaccine. CDR3 region: CASSVEGDRGRNTQYF. The CDR3 DNA reads as TGTGCCAGCAGCGTAGAGGGGGACAGGGGTCGGAATACGCAGTATTTT.